This TCR beta chain stems from a study of blood T cell repertoires in COVID-19. Study at large: Researchers got acute and convalescent COVID-19 samples from the United States, Italy and Spain. PBMCs, B-cell-depleted T cells, or T cells were the source of the cDNA or gDNA that made up the material.

V lost 5 bases and J lost 7, with 19 bases in between. The CDR3 spans 16 residues. The germline V gene has CDR1 SGHRS and CDR2 YFSETQ. Original methodology: Using reference gene primer amplification, nucleated cell counts were estimated. Libraries were prepared by immunoSEQ multiplex PCR; TCRdb keeps only in-frame clonotypes and omits some of them. V, J and clone size were drawn from that table, and D and trimming were deduced from the DNA. The sample holds roughly 45,000 clones; 85% are singletons and the top ten take 5% to 7%. The material sequenced was peripheral blood. The TCR was taken from a man in his fifties or sixties with active COVID-19. The gene calls are TRBV5-1 and TRBJ1-6; unclear D gene. The CDR3 here is CASRVRADSSNSPLHF. In nucleotides, the CDR3 is TGCGCCAGCAGAGTGAGAGCGGACTCGTCGAATTCACCCCTCCACTTT.